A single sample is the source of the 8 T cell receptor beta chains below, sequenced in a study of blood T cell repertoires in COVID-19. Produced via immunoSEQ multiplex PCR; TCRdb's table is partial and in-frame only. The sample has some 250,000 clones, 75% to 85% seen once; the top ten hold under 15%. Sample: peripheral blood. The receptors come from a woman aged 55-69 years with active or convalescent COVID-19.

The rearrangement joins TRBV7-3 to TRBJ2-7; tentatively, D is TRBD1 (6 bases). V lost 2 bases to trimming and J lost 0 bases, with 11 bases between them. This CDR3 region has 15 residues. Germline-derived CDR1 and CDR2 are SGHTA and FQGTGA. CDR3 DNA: TGTGCCAGCAGCTTAGGGGCAGGGGACTCCTACGAGCAGTACTTC. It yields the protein CASSLGAGDSYEQYF.

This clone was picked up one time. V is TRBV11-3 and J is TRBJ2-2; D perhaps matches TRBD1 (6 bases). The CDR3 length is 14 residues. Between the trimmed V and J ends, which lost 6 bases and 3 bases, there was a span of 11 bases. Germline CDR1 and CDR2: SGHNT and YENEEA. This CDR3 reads CASRVGGDTGELFF. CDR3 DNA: TGTGCCAGCAGGGTAGGGGGTGACACCGGGGAGCTGTTTTTT.

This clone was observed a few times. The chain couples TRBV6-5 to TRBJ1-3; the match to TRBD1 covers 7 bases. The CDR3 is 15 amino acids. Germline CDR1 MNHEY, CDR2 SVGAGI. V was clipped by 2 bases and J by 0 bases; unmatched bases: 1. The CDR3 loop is CASSYNRGSGNTIYF. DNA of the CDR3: TGTGCCAGCAGTTACAACAGGGGCTCTGGAAACACCATATATTTT.

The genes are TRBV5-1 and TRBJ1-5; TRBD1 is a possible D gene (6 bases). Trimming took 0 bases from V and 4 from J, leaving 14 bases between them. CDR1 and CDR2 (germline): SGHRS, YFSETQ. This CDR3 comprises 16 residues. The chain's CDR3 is CASSLGTGNINQPQHF. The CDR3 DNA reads TGCGCCAGCAGCTTGGGTACAGGGAATATAAATCAGCCCCAGCATTTT.

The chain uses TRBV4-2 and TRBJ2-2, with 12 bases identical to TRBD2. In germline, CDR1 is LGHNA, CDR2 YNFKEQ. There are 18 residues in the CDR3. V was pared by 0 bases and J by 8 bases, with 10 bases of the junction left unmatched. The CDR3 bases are TGTGCCAGCAGCCAAGATTACGGACTAGCGGGGTGGAGGGGGGAGCTGTTTTTT. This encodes CASSQDYGLAGWRGELFF.

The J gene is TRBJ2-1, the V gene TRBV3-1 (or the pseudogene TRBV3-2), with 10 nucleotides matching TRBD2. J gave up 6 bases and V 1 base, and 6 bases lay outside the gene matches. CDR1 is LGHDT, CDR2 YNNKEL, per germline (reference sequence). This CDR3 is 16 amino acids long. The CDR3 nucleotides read TGTGCCAGCAGCCAAGTAGGACTAGCGGCCGGCAATGAGCAGTTCTTC. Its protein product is CASSQVGLAAGNEQFF.

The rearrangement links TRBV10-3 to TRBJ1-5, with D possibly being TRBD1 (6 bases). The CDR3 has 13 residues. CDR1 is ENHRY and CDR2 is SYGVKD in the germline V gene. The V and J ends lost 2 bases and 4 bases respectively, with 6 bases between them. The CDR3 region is CAISETGNQPQHF. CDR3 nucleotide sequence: TGTGCCATCAGTGAGACAGGGAATCAGCCCCAGCATTTT.

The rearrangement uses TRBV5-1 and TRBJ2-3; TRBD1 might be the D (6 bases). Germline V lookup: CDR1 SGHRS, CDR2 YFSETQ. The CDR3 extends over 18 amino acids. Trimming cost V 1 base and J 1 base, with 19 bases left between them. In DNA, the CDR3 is TGCGCCAGCAGCTTGACCTTGAGGAAACAGGGCCGCACAGATACGCAGTATTTT. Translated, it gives CASSLTLRKQGRTDTQYF.